The next 9 T cell receptor beta chains were all read from a single sample in a study of T cells in Graves' hyperthyroidism and ophthalmopathy. Regions amplified from RNA transcripts were the TCR beta CDR3 regions. HTBI primers drove first-round RT-PCR of the TCR CDR3. From the multiplex PCR reads, TCRdb called clonotypes with MiXCR, one entry per CDR3 protein. This sample yields around 250,000 distinct CDR3 sequences, of which roughly 15% are seen a single time; more than 10% belongs to the top ten. Sequencing was done on a sample of blood. These receptors all come from a woman aged 35 to 49 with Graves' hyperthyroidism that later progressed to Graves' ophthalmopathy.

This clonotype was seen repeatedly, ten times or more. The V call is TRBV13, the J call TRBJ2-3, with TRBD2 matching 10 bases. With V trimmed by 2 bases and J by 5 bases, 7 bases remained unmatched. Germline assignment: CDR1 PRHDT and CDR2 FYEKMQ (reference sequence). This CDR3 is 16 amino acids long. CDR3 amino acids: CASSLNLAGVLDTQYF. The DNA for the CDR3 is TGTGCCAGCAGCTTAAACCTAGCGGGAGTCTTAGATACGCAGTATTTT.

The chain carries TRBV4-2 and TRBJ2-1; weak D call: TRBD1 (5 bases). This CDR3 region has 16 residues. Deletions cut 0 bases from V and 3 bases from J, with 12 bases between. The germline gives CDR1 LGHNA, CDR2 YNFKEQ. The DNA of the CDR3 is TGTGCCAGCAGCCAAGATAGGGGCGTCGGCTACAATGAGCAGTTCTTC. Translation: CASSQDRGVGYNEQFF.

This clonotype was observed at least ten times. CDR3 sequence (DNA): TGTGCCAGCAGTTTATCCGATAAGATTTGGGGACAGGGGATCTCTGGAAACACCATATATTTT. This encodes CASSLSDKIWGQGISGNTIYF. This chain uses TRBV28 with TRBJ1-3; 10 bases agree with TRBD1. CDR3 length: 21 residues. CDR1 is MDHEN, CDR2 SYDVKM, per germline. Losses at the gene ends were 1 base for V and 0 bases for J; bases not matched to a gene: 15.

This clonotype has a count of ten or more. V is TRBV7-2 and J is TRBJ2-4; 7 positions match TRBD1. The CDR3 has 15 residues. CDR1 and CDR2 (germline): SGHTA, FQGNSA. The ends lost 5 bases at V and 10 bases at J; junction bases unmatched: 14. CDR3 sequence (DNA): TGTGCCAGCAGCCCCTCGGGGACAGAGATAGGTATTCAGTACTTC. As protein: CASSPSGTEIGIQYF.

This clonotype was detected many times. The chain couples TRBV4-2 to TRBJ2-3; 12 nucleotides line up with TRBD2. Germline V gene sequence: CDR1 LGHNA, CDR2 YNFKEQ. The length of the CDR3 is 18 residues. With V trimmed by 1 base and J by 2 bases, 7 bases remained unmatched. The CDR3 DNA reads as TGTGCCAGCAGCCAAGTCGGCACTAGCGGGAGGCCCACAGATACGCAGTATTTT. Its protein is CASSQVGTSGRPTDTQYF.

This clonotype was seen ten or more times. The chain couples TRBV6-2 or TRBV6-3 to TRBJ2-7, with 8 bases lining up with TRBD2. Trimming at V came to 5 bases and at J to 9 bases, leaving 12 bases not matched to a gene. Germline V lookup: CDR1 MNHEY, CDR2 SVGEGT. The CDR3 contains 14 residues. Written as DNA, the CDR3 is TGTGCCAGCAGTCCCGGACTAGCCGCGATGAGGCAGTACTTC. It codes for CASSPGLAAMRQYF.

This clonotype was recorded a few times. At one end the junction does not follow the germline gene, possibly because of a read error. The chain links TRBV7-9 to TRBJ1-1; tentative D call: TRBD1 (5 bases). Germline V lookup: CDR1 SEHNR, CDR2 FQNEAQ (reference sequence). The CDR3 sequence is 12 residues long. CDR3 nucleotide sequence: TGTGCCAGCCAAGACAGACACCCTGCGGTGGTCTTT. Its protein product is CASQDRHPAVVF.

This clonotype was picked up a small number of times. The chain uses TRBV6-2 or TRBV6-3 and TRBJ2-7, with 8 bases that match TRBD2. With 7 bases clipped from V and 5 bases from J, the junction kept 10 bases outside the gene matches. This CDR3 has 14 residues. Germline lookup yields CDR1 MNHEY and CDR2 SVGEGT. CDR3 in amino acids: CASTVGRDPNEQYF. In nucleotides, the CDR3 is TGTGCCAGCACCGTCGGGAGGGACCCTAACGAGCAGTACTTC.

At least ten counts were recorded for this clonotype. The chain uses TRBV7-2 and TRBJ2-7, with 10 positions matching TRBD2. V gave up 0 bases and J gave up 6 bases; unmatched junction bases: 5. The CDR3 runs 15 residues. Per the germline V gene, CDR1 is SGHTA and CDR2 is FQGNSA. CDR3 sequence reads: CASSLALAGVPEQYF. The DNA of the CDR3 is TGTGCCAGCAGCTTAGCCCTAGCGGGAGTCCCCGAGCAGTACTTC.